This T cell receptor (beta chain) was documented in a study of control samples from healthy donors and cancer patients. V was clipped by 0 bases and J by 2 bases, with 6 bases between them. The germline V gene encodes CDR1 SQVTM and CDR2 ANQGSEA. This CDR3 has 13 residues. Data came from immunoSEQ multiplex PCR; TCRdb stores just in-frame clones and leaves some out. The sample holds around 170,000 clones, roughly 92% seen once. The chain joins TRBV29-1 to TRBJ2-3, with unresolved D. This receptor was obtained from a man under 40 in good health. The sample was blood. CDR3 residues: CSVEDGVTDTQYF. The DNA of the CDR3 is TGCAGCGTTGAAGATGGGGTCACAGATACGCAGTATTTT.